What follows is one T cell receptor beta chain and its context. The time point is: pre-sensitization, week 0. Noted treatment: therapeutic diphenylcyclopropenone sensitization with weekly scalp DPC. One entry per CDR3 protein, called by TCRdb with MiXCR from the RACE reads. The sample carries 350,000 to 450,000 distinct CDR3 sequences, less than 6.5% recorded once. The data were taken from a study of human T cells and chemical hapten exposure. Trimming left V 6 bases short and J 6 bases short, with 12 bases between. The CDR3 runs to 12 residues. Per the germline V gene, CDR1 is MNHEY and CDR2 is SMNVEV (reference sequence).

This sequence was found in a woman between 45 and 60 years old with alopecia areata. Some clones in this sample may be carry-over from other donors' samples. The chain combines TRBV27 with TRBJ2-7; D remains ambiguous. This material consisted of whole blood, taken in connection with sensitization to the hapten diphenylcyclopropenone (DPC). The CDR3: CASRKGPGEQYF. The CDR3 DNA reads TGTGCCAGCAGGAAAGGGCCGGGCGAGCAGTACTTC.